This T cell receptor beta chain was observed in a study of memory CD4+ T cells and cytomegalovirus serostatus. Whole-study context: Donors were healthy Belgian adults, under 10 CMV seropositive and approximately 23 seronegative.

Single viable CD3+CD4+CD8-CD45RO+ cells were sorted as the memory CD4+ T cells. Using immunoSEQ multiplex PCR, the repertoire was profiled, and TCRdb retains in-frame clones only, with some absent. The table shows about 41,000 clones, with roughly 83% occurring only once. Sequencing was carried out using memory CD4+ T cells from blood. The TCR comes from an adult in good health and CMV-seronegative.

The CDR3 region has the DNA TGTGCCAGCAGCTTAGCAAGTGGGGTAAATTCACCCCTCCACTTT. Protein product: CASSLASGVNSPLHF. The chain links TRBV7-9 to TRBJ1-6; D unclear. The CDR3 is 15 amino acids. With 0 bases removed from V and 7 bases from J, the gap between germline ends came to 10 bases. Germline CDR1 SEHNR, CDR2 FQNEAQ (reference sequence). Drawing the rest from reference TRBV7-9 and TRBJ1-6, the complete variable domain is DTGVSQNPRHKITKRGQNVTFRCDPISEHNRLYWYRQTLGQGPEFLTYFQNEAQLEKSRLLSDRFSAERPKGSFSTLEIQRTEQGDSAMYLCASSLASGVNSPLHFGNGTRLTVT.